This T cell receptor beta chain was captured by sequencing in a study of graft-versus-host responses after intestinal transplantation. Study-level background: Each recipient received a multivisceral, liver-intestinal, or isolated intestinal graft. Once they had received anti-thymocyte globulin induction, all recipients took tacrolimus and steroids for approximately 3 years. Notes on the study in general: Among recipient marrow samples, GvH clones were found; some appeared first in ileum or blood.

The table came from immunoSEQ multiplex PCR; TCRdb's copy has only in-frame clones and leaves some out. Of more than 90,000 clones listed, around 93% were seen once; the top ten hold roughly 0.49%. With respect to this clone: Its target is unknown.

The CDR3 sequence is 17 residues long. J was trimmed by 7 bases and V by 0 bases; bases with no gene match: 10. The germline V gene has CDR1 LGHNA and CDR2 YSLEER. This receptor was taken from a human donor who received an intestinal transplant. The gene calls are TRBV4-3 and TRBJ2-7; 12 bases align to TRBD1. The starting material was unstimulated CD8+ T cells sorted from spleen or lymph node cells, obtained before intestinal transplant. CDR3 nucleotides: TGCGCCAGCAGCCAAGATGGGCCGGGACAGGGGGCATGGGAGCAGTACTTC. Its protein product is CASSQDGPGQGAWEQYF.